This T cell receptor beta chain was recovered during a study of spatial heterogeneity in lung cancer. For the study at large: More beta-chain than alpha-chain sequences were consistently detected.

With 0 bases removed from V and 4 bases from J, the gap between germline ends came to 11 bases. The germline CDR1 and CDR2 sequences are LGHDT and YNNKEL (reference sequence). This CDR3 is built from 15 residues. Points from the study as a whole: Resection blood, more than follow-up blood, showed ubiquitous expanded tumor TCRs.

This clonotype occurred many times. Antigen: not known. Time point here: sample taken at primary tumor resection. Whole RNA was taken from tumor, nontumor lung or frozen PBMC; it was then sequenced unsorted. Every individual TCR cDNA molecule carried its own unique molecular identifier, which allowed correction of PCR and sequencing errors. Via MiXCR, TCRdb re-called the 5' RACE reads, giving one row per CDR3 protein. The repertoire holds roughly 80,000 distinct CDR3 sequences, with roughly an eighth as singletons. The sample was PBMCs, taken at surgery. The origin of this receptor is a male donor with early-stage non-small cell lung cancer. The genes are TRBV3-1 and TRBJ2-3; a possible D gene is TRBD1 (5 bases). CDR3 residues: CASSQEQARADTQYF. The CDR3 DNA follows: TGTGCCAGCAGCCAAGAGCAGGCCAGGGCAGATACGCAGTATTTT.